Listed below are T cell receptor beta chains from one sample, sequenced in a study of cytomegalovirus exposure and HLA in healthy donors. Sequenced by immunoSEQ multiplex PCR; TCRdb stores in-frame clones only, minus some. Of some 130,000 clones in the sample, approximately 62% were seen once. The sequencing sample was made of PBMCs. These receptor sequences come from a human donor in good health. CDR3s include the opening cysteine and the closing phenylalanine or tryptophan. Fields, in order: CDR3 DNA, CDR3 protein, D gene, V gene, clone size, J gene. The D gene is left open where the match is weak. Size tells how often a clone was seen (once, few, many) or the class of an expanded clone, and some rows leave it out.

cdr3_nt: TGTGCCAGATCCGGGACAGCGAATTCACCCCTCCACTTT
cdr3_aa: CARSGTANSPLHF
d_call: TRBD1
v_call: TRBV2
clone_size: -
j_call: TRBJ1-6

cdr3_nt: TGTGCCAGCTCCCTACAGTCTCCGGCGAACACCGGGGAGCTGTTTTTT
cdr3_aa: CASSLQSPANTGELFF
d_call: -
v_call: TRBV18
clone_size: -
j_call: TRBJ2-2

cdr3_nt: TGTGCCAGCAGCGAGGGGCCCCTGCGGATCCAAGAGACCCAGTACTTC
cdr3_aa: CASSEGPLRIQETQYF
d_call: -
v_call: TRBV9
clone_size: -
j_call: TRBJ2-5

cdr3_nt: TGTGCCAGTAGGGGACAGGGCTCCTACGAGCAGTACTTC
cdr3_aa: CASRGQGSYEQYF
d_call: TRBD1
v_call: TRBV19
clone_size: -
j_call: TRBJ2-7

cdr3_nt: TGCGCCAGCAGGGAGGGAGGGGGCTACAATGAGCAGTTCTTC
cdr3_aa: CASREGGGYNEQFF
d_call: -
v_call: TRBV5-1
clone_size: -
j_call: TRBJ2-1

cdr3_nt: TGTGCCACCAGCAGGGGACCTGGCGGGGTCCCAGATACGCAGTATTTT
cdr3_aa: CATSRGPGGVPDTQYF
d_call: -
v_call: TRBV15
clone_size: -
j_call: TRBJ2-3

cdr3_nt: TGCGCCAGCGCAAGCGGGAGCTCCTACAATGAGCAGTTCTTC
cdr3_aa: CASASGSSYNEQFF
d_call: TRBD2
v_call: TRBV5-1
clone_size: few
j_call: TRBJ2-1

cdr3_nt: TGTGCCAGCAGCTTAGCTAGCGGGAGGCGTAATGAGCAGTTCTTC
cdr3_aa: CASSLASGRRNEQFF
d_call: TRBD2
v_call: TRBV7-2
clone_size: -
j_call: TRBJ2-1

cdr3_nt: TGTGCCAGCAGCTTTTCCACGGTGAACACCGGGGAGCTGTTTTTT
cdr3_aa: CASSFSTVNTGELFF
d_call: -
v_call: TRBV7-9
clone_size: -
j_call: TRBJ2-2

cdr3_nt: TGCGCCAGCAGCCGGGGGGACAGGAGTAACTATGGCTACACCTTC
cdr3_aa: CASSRGDRSNYGYTF
d_call: TRBD1
v_call: TRBV5-1
clone_size: -
j_call: TRBJ1-2

cdr3_nt: TGTGCCAGCAGGACAGGGGGGGGATACAATGAGCAGTTCTTC
cdr3_aa: CASRTGGGYNEQFF
d_call: TRBD1
v_call: TRBV19
clone_size: -
j_call: TRBJ2-1

cdr3_nt: TGTGCTAGCAGGAGCGGGAGTGGTGAGCAGTTCTTC
cdr3_aa: CASRSGSGEQFF
d_call: TRBD2
v_call: TRBV7-7
clone_size: -
j_call: TRBJ2-1

cdr3_nt: TGTGCCAGCAGGGGGACTAGCGGAACCTACAATGAGCAGTTCTTC
cdr3_aa: CASRGTSGTYNEQFF
d_call: TRBD2
v_call: TRBV2
clone_size: once
j_call: TRBJ2-1

cdr3_nt: TGTGCCAGCAGCTCCCGGACAGGGGAAGAGACCCAGTACTTC
cdr3_aa: CASSSRTGEETQYF
d_call: TRBD1
v_call: TRBV9
clone_size: -
j_call: TRBJ2-5

cdr3_nt: TGTGCCAGCAGCCGAGGCCCTTCAAATTCACCCCTCCACTTT
cdr3_aa: CASSRGPSNSPLHF
d_call: -
v_call: TRBV27
clone_size: -
j_call: TRBJ1-6

cdr3_nt: TGTGCCAGCAGCAGAGCGGGAGACTACGAGCAGTACTTC
cdr3_aa: CASSRAGDYEQYF
d_call: TRBD2
v_call: TRBV5-4
clone_size: -
j_call: TRBJ2-7

cdr3_nt: TGTGCCAGCAGCGTAGATTGGGATGAGGAGGGCTACGAGCAGTACTTC
cdr3_aa: CASSVDWDEEGYEQYF
d_call: -
v_call: TRBV9
clone_size: -
j_call: TRBJ2-7

cdr3_nt: TGTGCCAGCTCACGTACGGGACAGGGGGACGAAAAACTGTTTTTT
cdr3_aa: CASSRTGQGDEKLFF
d_call: TRBD1
v_call: TRBV18
clone_size: -
j_call: TRBJ1-4

cdr3_nt: TGTGCCAGCAGTGCGACAGGGGTTAGTTACTCCTACGAGCAGTACTTC
cdr3_aa: CASSATGVSYSYEQYF
d_call: TRBD1
v_call: TRBV6-1
clone_size: few
j_call: TRBJ2-7

cdr3_nt: TGTGCCAGCAGCTTCGGTGGAGGTTATGAGCAGTTCTTC
cdr3_aa: CASSFGGGYEQFF
d_call: -
v_call: TRBV27
clone_size: -
j_call: TRBJ2-1

cdr3_nt: TGTGCCAGTAGTCCCAAGGGAGGGTCCGGGGAGACCCAGTACTTC
cdr3_aa: CASSPKGGSGETQYF
d_call: TRBD2
v_call: TRBV19
clone_size: -
j_call: TRBJ2-5

cdr3_nt: TGTGCCAGCAGCGCCCGGGACATTCAGTACTTC
cdr3_aa: CASSARDIQYF
d_call: -
v_call: TRBV28
clone_size: -
j_call: TRBJ2-4

cdr3_nt: TGTGCCAGCAGCTTAGGGGTTAGCGGGGGCCAAGAGACCCAGTACTTC
cdr3_aa: CASSLGVSGGQETQYF
d_call: TRBD2
v_call: TRBV7-2
clone_size: -
j_call: TRBJ2-5

cdr3_nt: TGTGCCAGCTCCTCCTCAGCAGGAAGGGGAACCAAAAACATTCAGTACTTC
cdr3_aa: CASSSSAGRGTKNIQYF
d_call: -
v_call: TRBV18
clone_size: -
j_call: TRBJ2-4

cdr3_nt: TGTGCCAGCAGTGAAGGTTTCAGAACCTACGAGCAGTACTTC
cdr3_aa: CASSEGFRTYEQYF
d_call: -
v_call: TRBV25-1
clone_size: -
j_call: TRBJ2-7